The source of this T cell receptor beta chain is a study of CD8 T cells in ankylosing spondylitis. The CDR3 extends over 13 amino acids. Trimming removed 6 bases at V and 5 bases at J, with 11 bases between. CDR1 is SEHNR, CDR2 FQNEAQ, per germline (reference sequence). By quantitative 5'-RACE with molecular barcodes, the TCR beta libraries were made. TCRdb reprocessed the 5' RACE reads via MiXCR and lists one record per CDR3 protein. Of roughly 240,000 distinct CDR3 sequences in the sample, 8.2% were seen once. Overall study findings and caveats: Those disease-linked clones were CD8+; they were also relatively rare in peripheral blood. What appeared characteristic of ankylosing spondylitis blood was a TCR beta motif of fewer than ten highly homologous variants. Clones linked to disease were reported to show significant enrichment in matched ankylosing spondylitis synovial fluid.

This clonotype showed up many times. Its antigen is unidentified. The TCR sequence derives from a female donor with ankylosing spondylitis or in good health (not recorded which). The sequencing input was blood, either unsorted or a sorted T cell fraction (not recorded which). The chain is built from TRBV7-9 and TRBJ2-4; TRBD2 might be the D (6 bases). Written as DNA, the CDR3 is TGTGCCAGCAGACTCGGGACTGAAAACATTCAGTACTTC. Its protein product is CASRLGTENIQYF.